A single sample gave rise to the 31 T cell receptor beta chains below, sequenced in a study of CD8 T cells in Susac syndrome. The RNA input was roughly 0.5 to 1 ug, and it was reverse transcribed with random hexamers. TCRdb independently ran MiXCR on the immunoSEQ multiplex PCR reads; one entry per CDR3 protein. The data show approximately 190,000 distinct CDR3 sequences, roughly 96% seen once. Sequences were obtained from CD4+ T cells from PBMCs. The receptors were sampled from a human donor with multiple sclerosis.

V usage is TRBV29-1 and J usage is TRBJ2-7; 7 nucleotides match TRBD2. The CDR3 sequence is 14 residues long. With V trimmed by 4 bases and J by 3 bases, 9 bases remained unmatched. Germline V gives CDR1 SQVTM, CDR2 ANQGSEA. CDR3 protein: CSVGGGRGDYEQYF. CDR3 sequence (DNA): TGCAGCGTTGGCGGCGGGAGAGGGGACTACGAGCAGTACTTC.

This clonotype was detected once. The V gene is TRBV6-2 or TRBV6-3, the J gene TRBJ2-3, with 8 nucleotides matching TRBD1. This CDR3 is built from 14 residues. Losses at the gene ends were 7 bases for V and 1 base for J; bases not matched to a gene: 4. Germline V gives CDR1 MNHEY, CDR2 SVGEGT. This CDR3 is CASTDRGGTDTQYF. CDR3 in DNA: TGTGCCAGCACCGACAGGGGTGGCACAGATACGCAGTATTTT.

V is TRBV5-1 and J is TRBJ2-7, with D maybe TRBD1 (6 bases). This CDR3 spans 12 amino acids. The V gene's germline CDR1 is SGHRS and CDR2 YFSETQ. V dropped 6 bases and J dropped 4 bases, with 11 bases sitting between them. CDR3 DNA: TGCGCCAGCAATACAGGGTCTTACGAGCAGTACTTC. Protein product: CASNTGSYEQYF.

CDR3 in DNA: TGTGCCAGCAGCCAGCAGGCAGGGGGGAACTATGGCTACACCTTC. This gives the protein CASSQQAGGNYGYTF. V usage is TRBV3-1 and J usage is TRBJ1-2, with 7 bases identical to TRBD1. Germline V lookup: CDR1 LGHDT, CDR2 YNNKEL (reference sequence). This CDR3 is built from 15 residues. With V trimmed by 3 bases and J by 2 bases, 6 bases remained unmatched.

The CDR3 region is CATSRDVAGVGQETQYF. In DNA, the CDR3 is TGTGCCACCAGCAGAGACGTAGCGGGAGTTGGTCAAGAGACCCAGTACTTC. The V call is TRBV15, the J call TRBJ2-5, with 9 bases aligning to TRBD2. This CDR3 has 17 amino acids. Trimming cost V 0 bases and J 2 bases; bases outside gene matches: 7. Germline CDR1 LNHNV, CDR2 YYDKDF (reference sequence).

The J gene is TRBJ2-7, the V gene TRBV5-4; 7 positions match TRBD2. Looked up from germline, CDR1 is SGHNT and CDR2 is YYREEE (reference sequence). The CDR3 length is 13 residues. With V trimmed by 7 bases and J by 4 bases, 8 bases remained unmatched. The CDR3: CASGAGISYEQYF. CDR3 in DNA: TGTGCCAGCGGAGCGGGGATTTCTTACGAGCAGTACTTC.

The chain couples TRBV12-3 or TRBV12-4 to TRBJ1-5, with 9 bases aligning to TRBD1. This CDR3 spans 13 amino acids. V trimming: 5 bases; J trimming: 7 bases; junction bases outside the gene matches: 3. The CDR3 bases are TGTGCCAGCAGTACAGGGGGCTGGCAGCCCCAGCATTTT. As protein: CASSTGGWQPQHF.

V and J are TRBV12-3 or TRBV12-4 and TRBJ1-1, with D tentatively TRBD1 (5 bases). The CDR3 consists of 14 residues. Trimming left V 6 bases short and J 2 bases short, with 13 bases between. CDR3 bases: TGTGCCAGCAGAAGACAGCAACTAAACACTGAAGCTTTCTTT. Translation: CASRRQQLNTEAFF.

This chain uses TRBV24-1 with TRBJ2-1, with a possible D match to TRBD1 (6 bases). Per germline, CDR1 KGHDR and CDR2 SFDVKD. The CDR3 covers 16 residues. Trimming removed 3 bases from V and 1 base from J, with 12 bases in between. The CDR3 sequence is CATSDPTGESYNEQFF. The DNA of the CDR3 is TGTGCCACCAGTGATCCGACAGGAGAGTCCTACAATGAGCAGTTCTTC.

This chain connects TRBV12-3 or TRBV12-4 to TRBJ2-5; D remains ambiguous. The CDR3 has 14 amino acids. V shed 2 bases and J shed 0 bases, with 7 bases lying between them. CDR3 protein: CASSLNGNQETQYF. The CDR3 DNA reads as TGTGCCAGCAGTTTAAATGGGAACCAAGAGACCCAGTACTTC.

CDR3 residues: CAVSRDRGSHYSGEQYF. The DNA for the CDR3 is TGTGCTGTTTCCAGGGACAGGGGGTCCCACTACTCCGGGGAGCAGTACTTC. The rearrangement links TRBV30 to TRBJ2-7; 11 bases map to TRBD1. The CDR3 loop spans 17 amino acids. Germline V gives CDR1 GTSNPN, CDR2 SVGIG (reference sequence).

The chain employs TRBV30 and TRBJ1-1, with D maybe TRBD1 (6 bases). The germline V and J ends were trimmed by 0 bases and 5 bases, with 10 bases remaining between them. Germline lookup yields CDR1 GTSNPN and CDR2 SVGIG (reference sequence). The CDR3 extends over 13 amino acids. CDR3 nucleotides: TGTGCCTGGAGTGTTACAGGGCGAACTGAAGCTTTCTTT. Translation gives CAWSVTGRTEAFF.

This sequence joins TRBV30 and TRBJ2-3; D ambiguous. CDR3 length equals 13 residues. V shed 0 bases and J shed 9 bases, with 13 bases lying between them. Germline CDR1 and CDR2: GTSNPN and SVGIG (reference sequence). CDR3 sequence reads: CAWSVGTIETQYF. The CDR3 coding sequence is TGTGCCTGGAGTGTAGGAACCATAGAGACGCAGTATTTT.

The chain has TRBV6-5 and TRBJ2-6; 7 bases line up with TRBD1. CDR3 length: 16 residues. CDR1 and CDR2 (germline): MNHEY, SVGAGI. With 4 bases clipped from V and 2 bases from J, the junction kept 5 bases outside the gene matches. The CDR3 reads CASSLTGAPGANVLTF. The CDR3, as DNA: TGTGCCAGCAGTTTAACAGGGGCCCCTGGGGCCAACGTCCTGACTTTC.

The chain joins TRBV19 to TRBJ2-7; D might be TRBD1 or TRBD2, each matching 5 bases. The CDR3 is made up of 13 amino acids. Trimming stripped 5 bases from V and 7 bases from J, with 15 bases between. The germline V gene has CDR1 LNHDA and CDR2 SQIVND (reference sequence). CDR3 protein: CASSPGLHREQYF. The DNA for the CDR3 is TGTGCCAGTAGTCCCGGACTCCACAGGGAGCAGTACTTC. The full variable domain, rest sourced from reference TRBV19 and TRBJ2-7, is DGGITQSPKYLFRKEGQNVTLSCEQNLNHDAMYWYRQDPGQGLRLIYYSQIVNDFQKGDIAEGYSVSREKKESFPLTVTSAQKNPTAFYLCASSPGLHREQYFGPGTRLTVT.

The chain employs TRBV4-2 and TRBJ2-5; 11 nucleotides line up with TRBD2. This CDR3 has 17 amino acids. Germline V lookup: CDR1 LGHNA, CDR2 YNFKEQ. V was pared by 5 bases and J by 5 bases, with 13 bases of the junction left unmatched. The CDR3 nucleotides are TGTGCCAGCAGCTCGACGGGGAGTAGCGGGGGGGCCGAGACCCAGTACTTC. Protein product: CASSSTGSSGGAETQYF.

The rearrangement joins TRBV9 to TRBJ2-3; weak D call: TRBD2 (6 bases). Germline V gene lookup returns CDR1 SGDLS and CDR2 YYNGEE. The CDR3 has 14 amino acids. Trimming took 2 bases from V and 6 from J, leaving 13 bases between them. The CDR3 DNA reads TGTGCCAGCAGCGTTAGCCTAGCGATGGATACGCAGTATTTT. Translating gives CASSVSLAMDTQYF.

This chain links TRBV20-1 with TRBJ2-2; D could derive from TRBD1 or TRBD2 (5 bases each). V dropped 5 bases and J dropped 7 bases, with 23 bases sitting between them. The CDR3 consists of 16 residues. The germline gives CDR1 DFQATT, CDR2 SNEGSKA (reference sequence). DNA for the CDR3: TGCAGTGCTCCCCGTCCGGGGCAGGGCGTCGTCGGGGAGCTGTTTTTT. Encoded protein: CSAPRPGQGVVGELFF.

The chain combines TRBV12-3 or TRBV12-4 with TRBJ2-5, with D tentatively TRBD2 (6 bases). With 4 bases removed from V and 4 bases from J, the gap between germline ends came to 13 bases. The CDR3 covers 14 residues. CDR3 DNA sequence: TGTGCCAGCAGTTCAAGTACCGGGGGAGAGACCCAGTACTTC. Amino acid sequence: CASSSSTGGETQYF.

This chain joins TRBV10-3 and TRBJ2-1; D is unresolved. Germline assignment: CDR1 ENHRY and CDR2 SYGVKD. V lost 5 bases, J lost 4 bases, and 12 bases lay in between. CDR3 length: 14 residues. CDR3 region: CAISKGDSYNEQFF. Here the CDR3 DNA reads TGTGCCATCAGTAAAGGCGACTCATACAATGAGCAGTTCTTC.

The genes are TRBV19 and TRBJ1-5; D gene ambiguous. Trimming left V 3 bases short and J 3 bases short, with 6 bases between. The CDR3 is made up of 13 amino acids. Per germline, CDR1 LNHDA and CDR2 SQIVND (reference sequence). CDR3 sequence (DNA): TGTGCCAGTAGTATCACGCTCAATCAGCCCCAGCATTTT. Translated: CASSITLNQPQHF. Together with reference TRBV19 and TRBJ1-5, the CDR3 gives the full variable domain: DGGITQSPKYLFRKEGQNVTLSCEQNLNHDAMYWYRQDPGQGLRLIYYSQIVNDFQKGDIAEGYSVSREKKESFPLTVTSAQKNPTAFYLCASSITLNQPQHFGDGTRLSIL.

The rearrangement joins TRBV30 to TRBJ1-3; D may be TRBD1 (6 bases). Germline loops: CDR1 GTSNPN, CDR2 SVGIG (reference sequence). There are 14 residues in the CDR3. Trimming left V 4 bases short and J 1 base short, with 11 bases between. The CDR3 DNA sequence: TGTGCCTGGACCTCAGGGGCTTCTGGAAACACCATATATTTT. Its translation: CAWTSGASGNTIYF.

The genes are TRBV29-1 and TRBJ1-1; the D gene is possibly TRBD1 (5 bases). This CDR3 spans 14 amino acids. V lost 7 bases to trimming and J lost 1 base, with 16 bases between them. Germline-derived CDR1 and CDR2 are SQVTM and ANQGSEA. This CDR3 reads CSARGGAGNTEAFF. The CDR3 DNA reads TGCAGCGCCCGGGGAGGGGCAGGGAACACTGAAGCTTTCTTT.

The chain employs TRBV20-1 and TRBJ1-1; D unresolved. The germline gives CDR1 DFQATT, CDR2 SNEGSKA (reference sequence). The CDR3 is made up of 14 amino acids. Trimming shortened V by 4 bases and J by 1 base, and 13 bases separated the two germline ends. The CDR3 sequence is CSATHRPKNTEAFF. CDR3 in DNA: TGCAGTGCTACCCACCGCCCGAAGAACACTGAAGCTTTCTTT.

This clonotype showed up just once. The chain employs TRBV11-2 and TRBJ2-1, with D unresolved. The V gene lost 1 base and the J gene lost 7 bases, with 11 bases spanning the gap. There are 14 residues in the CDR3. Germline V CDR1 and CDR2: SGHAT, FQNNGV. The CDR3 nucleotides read TGTGCCAGCAGCTTAGTGCGACACCCGAATGAGCAGTTCTTC. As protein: CASSLVRHPNEQFF.

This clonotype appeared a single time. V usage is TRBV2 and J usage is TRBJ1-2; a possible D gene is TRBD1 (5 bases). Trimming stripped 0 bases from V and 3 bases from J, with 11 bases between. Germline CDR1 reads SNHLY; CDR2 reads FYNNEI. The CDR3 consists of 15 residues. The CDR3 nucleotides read TGTGCCAGCAGTGAAGCTTCCGGGACCCACTATGGCTACACCTTC. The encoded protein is CASSEASGTHYGYTF.

CDR3 region: CASSQGTGADTDTQYF. DNA of the CDR3: TGCGCCAGCAGCCAAGGAACAGGGGCCGACACAGATACGCAGTATTTT. The chain employs TRBV4-1 and TRBJ2-3, with 7 bases fitting TRBD1. The V segment lost 1 base and the J segment 2 bases; nucleotides outside the gene matches: 6. The germline V gene encodes CDR1 MGHRA and CDR2 YSYEKL. The CDR3 consists of 16 residues.

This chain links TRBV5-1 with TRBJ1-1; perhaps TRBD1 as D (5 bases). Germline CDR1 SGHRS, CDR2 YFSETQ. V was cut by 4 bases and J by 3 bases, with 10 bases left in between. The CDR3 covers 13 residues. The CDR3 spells CASSGRDDTEAFF. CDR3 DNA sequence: TGCGCCAGCAGCGGACGGGACGACACTGAAGCTTTCTTT. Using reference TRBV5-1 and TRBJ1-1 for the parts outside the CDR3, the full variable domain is KAGVTQTPRYLIKTRGQQVTLSCSPISGHRSVSWYQQTPGQGLQFLFEYFSETQRNKGNFPGRFSGRQFSNSRSEMNVSTLELGDSALYLCASSGRDDTEAFFGQGTRLTVV.

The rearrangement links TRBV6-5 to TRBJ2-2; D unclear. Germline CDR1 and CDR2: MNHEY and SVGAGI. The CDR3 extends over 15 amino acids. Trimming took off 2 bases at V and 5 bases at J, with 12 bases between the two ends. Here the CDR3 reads CASSYLEGGTGELFF. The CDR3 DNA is TGTGCCAGCAGTTACCTCGAAGGCGGTACCGGGGAGCTGTTTTTT.

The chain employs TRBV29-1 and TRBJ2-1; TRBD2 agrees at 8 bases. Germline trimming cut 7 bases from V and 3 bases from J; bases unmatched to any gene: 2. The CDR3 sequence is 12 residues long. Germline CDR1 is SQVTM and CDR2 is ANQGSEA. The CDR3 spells CSAGGVYNEQFF. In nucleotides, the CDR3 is TGCAGCGCCGGGGGGGTCTACAATGAGCAGTTCTTC.

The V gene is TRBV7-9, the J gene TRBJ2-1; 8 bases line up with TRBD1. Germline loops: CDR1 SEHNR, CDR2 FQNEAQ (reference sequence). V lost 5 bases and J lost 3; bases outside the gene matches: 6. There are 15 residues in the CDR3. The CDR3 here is CASSIRQGNYNEQFF. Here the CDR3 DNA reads TGTGCCAGCAGCATAAGACAGGGGAACTACAATGAGCAGTTCTTC.